The 32 T cell receptor beta chains below were found in one sample sequenced in a study of somatic mutations in cytotoxic T cells in rheumatoid arthritis. Repertoires were generated with immunoSEQ multiplex PCR, while TCRdb's copy carries only in-frame clones and drops some. The profile shows under 15,000 clones, approximately 80% of them singletons. Specimen: CD8+ T cells sorted from blood. Receptors were obtained from a man aged 50 to 60 in good health.

This sequence joins TRBV7-2 and TRBJ2-7; 8 bases line up with TRBD1. With V trimmed by 4 bases and J by 5 bases, 7 bases remained unmatched. The length of the CDR3 is 14 residues. CDR1 and CDR2 (germline): SGHTA, FQGNSA. CDR3 sequence reads: CASSYGQGVDEQYF. The CDR3 DNA follows: TGTGCCAGCAGCTACGGACAGGGTGTCGACGAGCAGTACTTC.

The chain joins TRBV18 to TRBJ2-6; no clear D. V gave up 3 bases and J gave up 5 bases, with 8 bases separating them. The CDR3 runs 14 residues. Germline V gives CDR1 KGHSH, CDR2 LQKENI. CDR3 sequence reads: CASSPGGWANVLTF. The CDR3 bases are TGTGCCAGCTCACCGGGTGGCTGGGCCAACGTCCTGACTTTC.

The CDR3 DNA reads TGTGCCAGCAGCTTAGATTGGGGTTCCGCCGGGGAGCTGTTTTTT. Amino acids: CASSLDWGSAGELFF. This chain uses TRBV11-2 with TRBJ2-2; no definite D call. CDR3 length equals 15 residues. With 0 bases removed from V and 6 bases from J, the gap between germline ends came to 11 bases. CDR1 is SGHAT and CDR2 is FQNNGV in the germline V gene.

This rearrangement joins TRBV7-9 to TRBJ1-2; no reliable D call. Germline CDR1 and CDR2: SEHNR and FQNEAQ (reference sequence). Trimming took 5 bases from V and 8 from J, leaving 9 bases between them. The CDR3 extends over 11 amino acids. CDR3 DNA sequence: TGTGCCAGCAGCCTCGGGCCCGGCTACACCTTC. Its protein is CASSLGPGYTF.

The chain joins TRBV7-3 to TRBJ1-2, with unresolved D. Trimming took off 2 bases at V and 8 bases at J, with 15 bases between the two ends. The CDR3 covers 14 residues. Germline CDR1 reads SGHTA; CDR2 reads FQGTGA. In DNA, the CDR3 is TGTGCCAGCAGCTTAGGAGTTACGCCGAAGGGCTACACCTTC. Protein: CASSLGVTPKGYTF.

This clone was found a few times. The gene calls are TRBV6-4 and TRBJ2-7; perhaps TRBD1 as D (6 bases). Trimming pared 4 bases from V and 3 bases from J, leaving 16 bases between. CDR1 is MRHNA and CDR2 is SNTAGT in the germline V gene. The CDR3 spans 15 residues. The CDR3 sequence: CASSAYKGVGYEQYF. The CDR3, as DNA: TGTGCCAGCAGTGCCTACAAGGGGGTAGGCTACGAGCAGTACTTC.

The chain uses TRBV28 and TRBJ1-4; no definite D call. The CDR3 runs to 17 residues. V dropped 6 bases and J dropped 0 bases, with 17 bases sitting between them. Per germline, CDR1 MDHEN and CDR2 SYDVKM. The CDR3 bases are TGTGCCAGCAGAAAACCCACAATCGTAACAACTAATGAAAAACTGTTTTTT. Its translation is CASRKPTIVTTNEKLFF.

J is TRBJ2-3 and V is TRBV28; weak D call: TRBD1 (6 bases). The CDR3 totals 16 residues. Germline V gene sequence: CDR1 MDHEN, CDR2 SYDVKM. Trimming shortened V by 4 bases and J by 3 bases, and 17 bases separated the two germline ends. The CDR3 region is CASSSRFGQRTDTQYF. CDR3 DNA: TGTGCCAGCAGTTCCCGCTTTGGACAGAGAACAGATACGCAGTATTTT. Full variable domain (rest looked up from reference TRBV28 and TRBJ2-3): DVKVTQSSRYLVKRTGEKVFLECVQDMDHENMFWYRQDPGLGLRLIYFSYDVKMKEKGDIPEGYSVSREKKERFSLILESASTNQTSMYLCASSSRFGQRTDTQYFGPGTRLTVL.

V is TRBV6-4 and J is TRBJ2-2; D call uncertain. V was clipped by 5 bases and J by 0 bases, with 13 bases between them. The CDR3 consists of 16 residues. Germline values: CDR1 MRHNA, CDR2 SNTAGT. CDR3 region: CASSPKFVANTGELFF. The CDR3 DNA is TGTGCCAGCAGTCCGAAGTTCGTAGCGAACACCGGGGAGCTGTTTTTT.

The chain uses TRBV5-1 and TRBJ2-3, with TRBD2 matching over 11 bases. J was trimmed by 0 bases and V by 4 bases; bases with no gene match: 10. The CDR3 covers 18 residues. In germline, CDR1 is SGHRS, CDR2 YFSETQ. CDR3 loop: CASSRGLADYTSTDTQYF. In DNA, the CDR3 is TGCGCCAGCAGCAGGGGACTAGCGGACTATACTAGCACAGATACGCAGTATTTT.

This clone was counted between two and nine times. The rearrangement links TRBV2 to TRBJ1-2, with D possibly being TRBD1 (5 bases). The CDR3 has 14 residues. V gave up 6 bases and J gave up 4 bases, with 15 bases separating them. Germline V gene sequence: CDR1 SNHLY, CDR2 FYNNEI. The CDR3 nucleotides are TGTGCCAGCAGCCCTACGGGGCCAGCCTATGGCTACACCTTC. Translation gives CASSPTGPAYGYTF.

This chain links TRBV6-6 with TRBJ1-1, with D hard to call. Trimming took 6 bases from V and 8 from J, leaving 10 bases between them. The CDR3 spans 11 residues. Germline assignment: CDR1 MNHNY and CDR2 SVGAGI (reference sequence). The CDR3 here is CASRNSAEAFF. CDR3 DNA: TGTGCCAGCAGGAACTCAGCGGAAGCTTTCTTT.

This clone was observed a few times. The rearrangement links TRBV25-1 to TRBJ2-2; 8 nucleotides agree with TRBD1. Germline CDR1 is MGHDK and CDR2 is SYGVNS. This CDR3 is built from 14 residues. The V and J ends lost 3 bases and 3 bases, in that order; junction bases with no gene match: 0. Written as DNA, the CDR3 is TGTGCCAGCAGTGAGGACAGGGACACCGGGGAGCTGTTTTTT. It encodes CASSEDRDTGELFF. The full variable domain, in which reference TRBV25-1 and TRBJ2-2 provide the parts outside the CDR3, is EADIYQTPRYLVIGTGKKITLECSQTMGHDKMYWYQQDPGMELHLIHYSYGVNSTEKGDLSSESTVSRIRTEHFPLTLESARPSHTSQYLCASSEDRDTGELFFGEGSRLTVL.

This rearrangement joins TRBV7-9 to TRBJ2-2; TRBD1 might be the D (5 bases). The germline V and J ends were trimmed by 6 bases and 4 bases, with 9 bases remaining between them. Germline V lookup: CDR1 SEHNR, CDR2 FQNEAQ (reference sequence). The CDR3 loop spans 13 amino acids. CDR3 protein: CASSPRGTGELFF. DNA of the CDR3: TGTGCCAGCAGTCCTAGGGGCACCGGGGAGCTGTTTTTT.

The chain uses TRBV6-5 and TRBJ2-7, with D unclear. V was trimmed by 0 bases and J by 0 bases, leaving 6 bases between them. The CDR3 runs to 14 residues. Germline CDR1 and CDR2: MNHEY and SVGAGI. The CDR3 is CASSYSHHSYEQYF. CDR3 DNA sequence: TGTGCCAGCAGTTACTCCCACCACTCCTACGAGCAGTACTTC.

The rearrangement joins TRBV7-9 to TRBJ2-3; no firm D call. The ends were cut back, 7 bases at V and 0 bases at J, with 8 bases in the middle. The CDR3 contains 13 residues. The germline V gene has CDR1 SEHNR and CDR2 FQNEAQ (reference sequence). DNA for the CDR3: TGTGCCAGCAAACACAAAAGCACAGATACGCAGTATTTT. It specifies CASKHKSTDTQYF.

The chain carries TRBV25-1 and TRBJ2-5, with no clear D. V gave up 0 bases and J gave up 1 base, with 3 bases separating them. This CDR3 is built from 13 residues. The germline CDR1 and CDR2 sequences are MGHDK and SYGVNS. CDR3 in amino acids: CASSEYGQETQYF. CDR3 in DNA: TGTGCCAGCAGTGAATACGGCCAAGAGACCCAGTACTTC. Drawing the rest from reference TRBV25-1 and TRBJ2-5, the complete variable domain is EADIYQTPRYLVIGTGKKITLECSQTMGHDKMYWYQQDPGMELHLIHYSYGVNSTEKGDLSSESTVSRIRTEHFPLTLESARPSHTSQYLCASSEYGQETQYFGPGTRLLVL.

A note on this clone: Relative to the germline gene, one junction end is altered; a read error may explain this. The rearrangement joins TRBV11-3 to TRBJ1-6; D gene ambiguous. Looked up from germline, CDR1 is SGHNT and CDR2 is YENEEA. The CDR3 is made up of 14 amino acids. In DNA form, the CDR3 reads TGTGCCAGCAGTGTCGGGAGTTATAATTCACCCCCCCACTTT. It encodes CASSVGSYNSPPHF.

As for this clone: The junction departs from germline at one end; a sequencing error may be responsible. The chain carries TRBV7-9 and TRBJ2-5; 12 bases fit TRBD2. The CDR3 sequence is 14 residues long. CDR1 is SEHNR, CDR2 FQNEAQ, per germline (reference sequence). CDR3 region: CASSLAGGLETQYF. The CDR3 DNA reads TGTGCCAGCAGCCTAGCGGGGGGGCTGGAGACCCAGTACTTC.

This chain connects TRBV19 to TRBJ2-7, with 11 bases aligning to TRBD2. Trimming cost V 4 bases and J 5 bases; bases outside gene matches: 7. Looked up from germline, CDR1 is LNHDA and CDR2 is SQIVND (reference sequence). The CDR3 contains 15 residues. CDR3: CASSNKTSGNHEQYF. The CDR3 DNA is TGTGCCAGTAGTAATAAGACTAGCGGGAACCACGAGCAGTACTTC.

The chain employs TRBV6-5 and TRBJ1-1; perhaps TRBD1 as D (6 bases). The CDR3 spans 14 residues. Germline V gives CDR1 MNHEY, CDR2 SVGAGI. V was cut by 5 bases and J by 3 bases, with 13 bases left in between. CDR3 DNA: TGTGCCAGCAGTGCAAACACAGGGTACACTGAAGCTTTCTTT. Protein product: CASSANTGYTEAFF.

The table lists this clone with a count of one. The chain recombines TRBV6-1 with TRBJ1-3; D call uncertain. This CDR3 is built from 14 residues. CDR1 and CDR2 from the germline V gene are MNHNS and SASEGT. V was clipped by 2 bases and J by 4 bases, with 9 bases between them. In DNA, the CDR3 is TGTGCCAGCAGTGAAATCCACCCGGGAAACACCATATATTTT. This encodes CASSEIHPGNTIYF.

This chain joins TRBV5-1 and TRBJ1-1, with 9 positions matching TRBD1. V was pared by 0 bases and J by 8 bases, with 5 bases of the junction left unmatched. CDR3 length equals 14 residues. Germline V gene lookup returns CDR1 SGHRS and CDR2 YFSETQ. CDR3 sequence: CASSLGTGDPEAFF. The DNA for the CDR3 is TGCGCCAGCAGCTTGGGGACAGGGGATCCCGAAGCTTTCTTT.

The chain links TRBV6-5 to TRBJ2-7; no reliable D call. Per the germline V gene, CDR1 is MNHEY and CDR2 is SVGAGI. The CDR3 runs 14 residues. Trimming shortened V by 3 bases and J by 2 bases, and 11 bases separated the two germline ends. For the CDR3, the DNA is TGTGCCAGCAGTTATTCACATTCCCCCTACGAGCAGTACTTC. It codes for CASSYSHSPYEQYF.

This clone was seen once. This rearrangement joins TRBV6-4 to TRBJ2-1, with 9 bases aligning to TRBD1. This CDR3 comprises 14 residues. The germline V gene has CDR1 MRHNA and CDR2 SNTAGT. The junction had 0 bases not matched to a gene; V was cut back by 0 bases and J by 6 bases. The CDR3 coding sequence is TGTGCCAGCAGTGACTCGACAGGGGGCAATGAGCAGTTCTTC. This sequence encodes CASSDSTGGNEQFF.

The chain carries TRBV19 and TRBJ1-1, with D unresolved. The germline gives CDR1 LNHDA, CDR2 SQIVND (reference sequence). V was shortened by 0 bases and J by 10 bases, with 12 bases between the two germline ends. The CDR3 runs to 13 residues. The CDR3 region has the DNA TGTGCCAGTAGTATAGATCCGTCGGTGGGAGCTTTCTTT. Amino acid sequence: CASSIDPSVGAFF.

V and J are TRBV7-8 and TRBJ1-1, with a weak D call TRBD1 (5 bases). This CDR3 is built from 12 residues. Trimming removed 5 bases from V and 7 bases from J, with 11 bases in between. Germline CDR1 reads SGHVS; CDR2 reads FQNEAQ. CDR3 sequence: CASSGRGLEAFF. The CDR3 nucleotides are TGTGCCAGCAGCGGTCGGGGCCTTGAAGCTTTCTTT.

The chain couples TRBV19 to TRBJ1-1, with D maybe TRBD1 (5 bases). Germline assignment: CDR1 LNHDA and CDR2 SQIVND (reference sequence). V lost 7 bases to trimming and J lost 2 bases, with 17 bases between them. The CDR3 sequence is 15 residues long. For the CDR3, the DNA is TGTGCCAGTATTCCCCTTTCGACAGAAAACACTGAAGCTTTCTTT. Its translation is CASIPLSTENTEAFF.

V is TRBV7-9 and J is TRBJ1-5; D is undetermined. Per the germline V gene, CDR1 is SEHNR and CDR2 is FQNEAQ (reference sequence). Trimming cost V 5 bases and J 5 bases, with 7 bases left between them. The CDR3 is 12 amino acids. The CDR3 sequence is CASSPGDQPQHF. The CDR3 DNA sequence: TGTGCCAGCAGCCCAGGTGATCAGCCCCAGCATTTT.

The chain has TRBV7-8 and TRBJ2-7, with 7 bases lining up with TRBD1. The ends lost 5 bases at V and 5 bases at J; junction bases unmatched: 18. The germline gives CDR1 SGHVS, CDR2 FQNEAQ. The CDR3 has 17 amino acids. The CDR3 region is CASSPPHRGPPLDEQYV. DNA of the CDR3: TGTGCCAGCAGCCCTCCTCACAGGGGCCCCCCGCTTGACGAGCAGTACGTC.

This chain links TRBV7-8 with TRBJ2-3, with unresolved D. Germline assignment: CDR1 SGHVS and CDR2 FQNEAQ. There are 13 residues in the CDR3. Trimming removed 4 bases at V and 2 bases at J, with 7 bases between. The CDR3 sequence: CASSSENTDTQYF. As DNA, the CDR3 is TGTGCCAGCAGCTCAGAGAACACAGATACGCAGTATTTT.

The chain carries TRBV28 and TRBJ2-3, with 7 bases matching TRBD2. The CDR3 has 15 amino acids. V trimming: 2 bases; J trimming: 4 bases; junction bases outside the gene matches: 6. The germline gives CDR1 MDHEN, CDR2 SYDVKM. The CDR3 loop reads CASSLIVAGADTQYF. CDR3 DNA sequence: TGTGCCAGCAGTTTAATTGTGGCGGGGGCAGATACGCAGTATTTT.